The 3 T cell receptor beta chains listed next were all sequenced from one sample in a study of blood T cells in healthy people across ages. Combining a sample-barcoded 5' primer with a J-beta primer mix, a second PCR ran for about 7 to 12 cycles. MiXCR, applied by TCRdb to the 5' RACE reads, yields one record per CDR3 protein. The data show 600,000 to 650,000 distinct CDR3 sequences, 45% to 65% seen once. Input material: blood. Receptors were obtained from a man aged 60-69 years in good health.

This chain joins TRBV20-1 and TRBJ2-4; D may be TRBD1 or TRBD2 (5 bases each). Germline V gives CDR1 DFQATT, CDR2 SNEGSKA (reference sequence). The germline V and J ends were trimmed by 3 bases and 0 bases, with 18 bases remaining between them. CDR3 size: 17 residues. The CDR3 bases are TGCAGTGCTAGTGGGGCTGGGGGTATTCTAGCCAAAAACATTCAGTACTTC. This translates into CSASGAGGILAKNIQYF.

The chain is built from TRBV28 and TRBJ1-4; 11 nucleotides match TRBD1. The CDR3 spans 16 residues. The trim removed 6 bases at V and 6 bases at J, leaving 9 bases unmatched. CDR1 is MDHEN, CDR2 SYDVKM, per germline. CDR3 bases: TGTGCCAGCAGCCGGTGGACAGGGGGCTCGGATGAAAAACTGTTTTTT. It yields the protein CASSRWTGGSDEKLFF.

This clonotype was observed a single time. The V gene is TRBV20-1, the J gene TRBJ1-2; D ambiguous. The CDR3 runs 14 residues. Trimming pared 1 base from V and 1 base from J, leaving 10 bases between. In germline, CDR1 is DFQATT, CDR2 SNEGSKA (reference sequence). CDR3: CSARGPQSNYGYTF. The CDR3 coding sequence is TGCAGTGCTAGAGGCCCACAAAGTAACTATGGCTACACCTTC.